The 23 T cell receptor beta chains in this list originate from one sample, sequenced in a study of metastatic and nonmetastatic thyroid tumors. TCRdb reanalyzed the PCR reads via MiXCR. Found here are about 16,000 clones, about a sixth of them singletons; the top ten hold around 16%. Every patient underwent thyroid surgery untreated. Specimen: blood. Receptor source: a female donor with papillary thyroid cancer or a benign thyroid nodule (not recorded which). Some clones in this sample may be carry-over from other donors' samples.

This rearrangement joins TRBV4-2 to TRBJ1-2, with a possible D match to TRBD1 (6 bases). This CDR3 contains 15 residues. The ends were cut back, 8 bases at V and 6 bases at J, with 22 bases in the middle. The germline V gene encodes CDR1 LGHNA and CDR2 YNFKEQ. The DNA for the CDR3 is TGTGCCAGCCGAAGCGCGGGGGGCGCGAAAAATGGCTACACCTTC. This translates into CASRSAGGAKNGYTF.

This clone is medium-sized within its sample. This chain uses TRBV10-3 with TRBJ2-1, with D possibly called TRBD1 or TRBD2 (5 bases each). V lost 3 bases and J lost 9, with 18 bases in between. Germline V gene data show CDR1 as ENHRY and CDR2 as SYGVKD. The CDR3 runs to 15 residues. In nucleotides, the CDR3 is TGTGCCATCAGTGATGCCGGGACGGCGCATATTGAGCAGTTCTTC. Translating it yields CAISDAGTAHIEQFF.

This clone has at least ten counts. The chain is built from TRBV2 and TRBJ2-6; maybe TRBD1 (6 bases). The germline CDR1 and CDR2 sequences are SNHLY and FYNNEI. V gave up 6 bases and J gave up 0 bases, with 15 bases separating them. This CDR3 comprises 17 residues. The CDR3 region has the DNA TGTGCCAGCAGGCTGGACAGATCAAGCTCTGGGGCCAACGTCCTGACTTTC. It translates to CASRLDRSSSGANVLTF.

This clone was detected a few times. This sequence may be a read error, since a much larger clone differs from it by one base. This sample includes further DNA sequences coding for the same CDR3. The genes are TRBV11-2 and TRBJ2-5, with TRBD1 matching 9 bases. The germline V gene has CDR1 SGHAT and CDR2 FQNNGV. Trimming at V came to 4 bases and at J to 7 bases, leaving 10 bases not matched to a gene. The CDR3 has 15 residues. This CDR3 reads CASSSVRGQGRTQYF. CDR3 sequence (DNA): TGTGCCAGCAGCTCCGTCCGGGGACAGGGTAGGACCCAGTACTTC.

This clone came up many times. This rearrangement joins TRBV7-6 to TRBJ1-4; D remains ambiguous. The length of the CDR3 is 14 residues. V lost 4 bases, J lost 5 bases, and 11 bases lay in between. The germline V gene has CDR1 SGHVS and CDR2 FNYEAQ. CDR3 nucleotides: TGTGCCAGCAGCTCTCGAGGAGGGAATGAAAAACTGTTTTTT. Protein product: CASSSRGGNEKLFF.

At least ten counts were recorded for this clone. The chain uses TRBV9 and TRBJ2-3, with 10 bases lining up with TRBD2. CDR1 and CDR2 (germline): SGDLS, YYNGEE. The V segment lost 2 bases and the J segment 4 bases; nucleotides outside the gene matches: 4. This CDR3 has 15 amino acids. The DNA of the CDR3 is TGTGCCAGCAGCGTTCTAGCGGGAGTTGCAGATACGCAGTATTTT. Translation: CASSVLAGVADTQYF.

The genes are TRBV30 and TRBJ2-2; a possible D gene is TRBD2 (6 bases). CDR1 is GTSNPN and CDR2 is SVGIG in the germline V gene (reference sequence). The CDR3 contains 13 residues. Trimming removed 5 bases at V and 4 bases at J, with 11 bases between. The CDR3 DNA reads TGTGCCTGGGGGCGGGGATCCACCGGGGAGCTGTTTTTT. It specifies CAWGRGSTGELFF.

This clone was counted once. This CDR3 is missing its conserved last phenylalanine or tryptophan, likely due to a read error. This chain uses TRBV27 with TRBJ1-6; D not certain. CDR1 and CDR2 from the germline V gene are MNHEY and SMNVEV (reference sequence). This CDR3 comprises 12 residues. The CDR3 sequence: CARSSSNSPLHY. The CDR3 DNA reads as TGTGCCCGCAGTTCTTCGAATTCACCCCTCCACTAT.

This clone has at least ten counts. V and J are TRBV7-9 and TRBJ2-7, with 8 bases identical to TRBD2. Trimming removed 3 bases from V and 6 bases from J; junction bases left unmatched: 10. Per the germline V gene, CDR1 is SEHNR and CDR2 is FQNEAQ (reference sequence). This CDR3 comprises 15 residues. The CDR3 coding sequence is TGTGCCAGCAGCTTCCCCGGGACTAGTTCCACCGAGCAGTACTTC. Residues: CASSFPGTSSTEQYF. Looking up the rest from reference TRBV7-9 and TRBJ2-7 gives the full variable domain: DTGVSQNPRHKITKRGQNVTFRCDPISEHNRLYWYRQTLGQGPEFLTYFQNEAQLEKSRLLSDRFSAERPKGSFSTLEIQRTEQGDSAMYLCASSFPGTSSTEQYFGPGTRLTVT.

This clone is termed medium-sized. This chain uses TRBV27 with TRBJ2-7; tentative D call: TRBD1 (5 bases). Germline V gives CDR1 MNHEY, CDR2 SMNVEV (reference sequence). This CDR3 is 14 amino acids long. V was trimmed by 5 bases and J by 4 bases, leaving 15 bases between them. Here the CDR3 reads CASSARGFGYEQYF. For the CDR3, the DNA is TGTGCCAGCAGTGCTAGGGGTTTTGGTTACGAGCAGTACTTC.

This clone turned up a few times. This CDR3 is CASKDWAETQYF. The CDR3 DNA follows: TGTGCCAGCAAGGACTGGGCAGAGACCCAGTACTTC. The J gene is TRBJ2-5, the V gene TRBV2, with D maybe TRBD2 (5 bases). This CDR3 region has 12 residues. The V gene lost 7 bases and the J gene lost 4 bases, with 10 bases spanning the gap. Germline V gene data show CDR1 as SNHLY and CDR2 as FYNNEI.

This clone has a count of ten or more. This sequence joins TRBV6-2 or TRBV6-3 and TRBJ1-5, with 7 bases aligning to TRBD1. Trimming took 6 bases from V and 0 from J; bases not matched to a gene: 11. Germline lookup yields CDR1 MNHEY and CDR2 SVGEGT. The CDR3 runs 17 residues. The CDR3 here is CASSRDSRRYSNQPQHF. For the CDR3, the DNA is TGTGCCAGCAGCCGGGACAGTAGACGTTATAGCAATCAGCCCCAGCATTTT.

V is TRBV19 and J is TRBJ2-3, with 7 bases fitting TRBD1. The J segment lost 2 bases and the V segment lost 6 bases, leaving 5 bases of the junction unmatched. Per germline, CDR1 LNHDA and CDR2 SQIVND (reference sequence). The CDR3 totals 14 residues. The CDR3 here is CASSWDSLTDTQYF. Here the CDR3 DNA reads TGTGCCAGTAGCTGGGACAGCCTCACAGATACGCAGTATTTT.

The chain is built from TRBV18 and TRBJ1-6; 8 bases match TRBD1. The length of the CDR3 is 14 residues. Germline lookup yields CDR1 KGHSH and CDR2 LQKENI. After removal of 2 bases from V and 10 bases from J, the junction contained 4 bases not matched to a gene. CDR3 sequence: CASSPARDRSPLHF. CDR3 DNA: TGTGCCAGCTCACCAGCCAGGGACAGGTCACCCCTCCACTTT.

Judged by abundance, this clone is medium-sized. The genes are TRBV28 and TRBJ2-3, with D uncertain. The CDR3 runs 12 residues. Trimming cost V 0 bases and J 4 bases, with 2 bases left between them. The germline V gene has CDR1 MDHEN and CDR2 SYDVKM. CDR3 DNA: TGTGCCAGCAGTTTATGGCCAGATACGCAGTATTTT. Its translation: CASSLWPDTQYF. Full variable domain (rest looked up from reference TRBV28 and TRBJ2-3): DVKVTQSSRYLVKRTGEKVFLECVQDMDHENMFWYRQDPGLGLRLIYFSYDVKMKEKGDIPEGYSVSREKKERFSLILESASTNQTSMYLCASSLWPDTQYFGPGTRLTVL.

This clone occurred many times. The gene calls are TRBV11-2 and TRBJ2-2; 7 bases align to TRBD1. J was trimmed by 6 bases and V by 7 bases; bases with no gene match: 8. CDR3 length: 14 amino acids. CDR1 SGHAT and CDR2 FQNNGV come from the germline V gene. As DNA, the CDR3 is TGTGCCAGCACCACCGACAGGGTGGCCGGGGAGCTGTTTTTT. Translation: CASTTDRVAGELFF.

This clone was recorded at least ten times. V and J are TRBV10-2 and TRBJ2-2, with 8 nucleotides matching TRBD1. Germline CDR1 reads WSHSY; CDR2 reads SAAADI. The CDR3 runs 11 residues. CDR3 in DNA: TGCGCGCTGGACAGGGAAGGGGAGCTGTTTTTT. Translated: CALDREGELFF.

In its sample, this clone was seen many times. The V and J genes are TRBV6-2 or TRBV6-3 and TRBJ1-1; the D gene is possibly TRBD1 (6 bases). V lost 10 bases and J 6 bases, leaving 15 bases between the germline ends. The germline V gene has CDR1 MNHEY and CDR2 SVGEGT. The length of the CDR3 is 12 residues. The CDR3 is CATITGISEAFF. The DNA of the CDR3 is TGTGCCACCATAACAGGGATATCTGAAGCTTTCTTT.

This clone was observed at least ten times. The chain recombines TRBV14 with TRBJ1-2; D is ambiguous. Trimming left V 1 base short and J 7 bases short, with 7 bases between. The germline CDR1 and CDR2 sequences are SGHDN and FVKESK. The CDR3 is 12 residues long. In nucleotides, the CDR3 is TGTGCCAGCAGCCAAGCGGGGTTTGGCTACACCTTC. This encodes CASSQAGFGYTF.

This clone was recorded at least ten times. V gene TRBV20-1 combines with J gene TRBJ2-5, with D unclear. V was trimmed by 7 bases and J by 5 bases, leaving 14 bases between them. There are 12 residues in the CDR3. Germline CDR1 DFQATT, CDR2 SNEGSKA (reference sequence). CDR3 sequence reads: CSVGRYGETQYF. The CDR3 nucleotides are TGCAGTGTAGGTCGCTACGGGGAGACCCAGTACTTC.

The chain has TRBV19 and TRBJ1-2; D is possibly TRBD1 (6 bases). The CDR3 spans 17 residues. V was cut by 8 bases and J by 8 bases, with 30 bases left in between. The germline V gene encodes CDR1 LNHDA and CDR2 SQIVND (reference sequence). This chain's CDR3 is CASGDPRPRGHRGGYTF. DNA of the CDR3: TGTGCCAGTGGTGATCCACGCCCCAGGGGTCACCGAGGCGGCTACACCTTC.

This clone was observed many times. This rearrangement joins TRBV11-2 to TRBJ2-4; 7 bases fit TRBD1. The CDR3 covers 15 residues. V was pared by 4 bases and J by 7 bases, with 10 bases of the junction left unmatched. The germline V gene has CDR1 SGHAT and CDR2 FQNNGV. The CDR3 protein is CASSSQGGPYNIQYF. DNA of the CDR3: TGTGCCAGCAGCTCCCAAGGGGGCCCTTATAACATTCAGTACTTC.

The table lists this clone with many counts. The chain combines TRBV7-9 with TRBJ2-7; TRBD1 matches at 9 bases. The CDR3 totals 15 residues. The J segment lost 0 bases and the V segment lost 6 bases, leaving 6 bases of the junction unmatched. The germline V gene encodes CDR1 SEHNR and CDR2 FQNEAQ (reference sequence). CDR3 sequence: CASSYDRGTSYEQYF. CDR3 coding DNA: TGTGCCAGCAGTTACGACAGGGGGACCTCCTACGAGCAGTACTTC.